This is a list of T cell receptor beta chains from one sample in a study of T cell responses to AZD1222 COVID-19 vaccine. Measured with immunoSEQ multiplex PCR; TCRdb has only the in-frame clones, and not every one. The sample has some 120,000 clones; about 90% are singletons. Sequencing was performed on peripheral blood, taken 28 days after the second AZD1222 dose. Receptors originate from an adult who received the AZD1222 COVID-19 vaccine. CDR3s include the opening cysteine and the closing phenylalanine or tryptophan. The D gene is left open where the match is weak. The size entry is marked missing in some rows and otherwise reads once, few, many or a size class.

d_call	j_call	clone_size	v_call	cdr3_aa	cdr3_nt
NA	TRBJ1-1	NA	TRBV5-1	CASSPQGPPNTEAFF	TGCGCCAGCAGCCCCCAGGGCCCGCCGAACACTGAAGCTTTCTTT
NA	TRBJ1-5	NA	TRBV28	CASSSGRLGPQHF	TGTGCCAGCAGTTCGGGACGGCTAGGCCCCCAGCATTTT
NA	TRBJ1-5	NA	TRBV7-9	CASSIKGGDQPQHF	TGTGCCAGCAGTATCAAGGGGGGTGATCAGCCCCAGCATTTT
TRBD2	TRBJ2-7	few	TRBV14	CASSPVIREGNHEQYF	TGTGCCAGCAGCCCCGTTATAAGGGAGGGGAACCACGAGCAGTACTTC
NA	TRBJ1-2	NA	TRBV5-1	CASSATVNYGYTF	TGCGCCAGCAGCGCAACAGTAAACTATGGCTACACCTTC
NA	TRBJ1-2	NA	TRBV12-5	CASGLDRKSDGYTF	TGTGCTAGTGGTTTGGACAGGAAATCCGATGGCTACACCTTC
TRBD2	TRBJ2-7	NA	TRBV28	CASRRLAGGPYEQYF	TGTGCCAGCAGACGACTAGCGGGAGGTCCCTACGAGCAGTACTTC
NA	TRBJ1-4	NA	TRBV3-1/TRBV3-2	CASSLSVSNNEKLFF	TGTGCCAGCAGCCTATCCGTATCCAATAATGAAAAACTGTTTTTT
TRBD2	TRBJ2-2	NA	TRBV30	CAWGGSGRGTTGELFF	TGTGCCTGGGGCGGTAGCGGGAGGGGGACCACCGGGGAGCTGTTTTTT
NA	TRBJ2-5	once	TRBV2	CASSGRGGQETQYF	TGTGCCAGCAGTGGGCGCGGCGGACAAGAGACCCAGTACTTC
NA	TRBJ1-6	NA	TRBV20-1	CSPRGSPLHF	TGCAGTCCCCGGGGTTCACCCCTCCACTTT
NA	TRBJ1-1	NA	TRBV19	CASSDRAAAIIIHTEAFF	TGTGCCAGTAGTGACCGGGCCGCGGCTATAATTATACACACTGAAGCTTTCTTT
TRBD2	TRBJ2-5	NA	TRBV5-1	CASSGTSVGETQYF	TGCGCCAGCAGCGGTACTAGCGTAGGGGAGACCCAGTACTTC
NA	TRBJ2-1	once	TRBV20-1	CSARVYNEQFF	TGCAGTGCTAGAGTTTACAATGAGCAGTTCTTC
NA	TRBJ2-6	NA	TRBV9	CASSVAVDSGANVLTF	TGTGCCAGCAGCGTTGCCGTGGACTCTGGGGCCAACGTCCTGACTTTC
NA	TRBJ1-2	NA	TRBV2	CASSILPNYGYTF	TGTGCCAGCAGTATCCTACCTAACTATGGCTACACCTTC
NA	TRBJ2-3	NA	TRBV29-1	CSVDGRLSPDTQYF	TGCAGCGTTGATGGGAGACTATCCCCAGATACGCAGTATTTT
TRBD1	TRBJ1-1	NA	TRBV28	CASSPGQGASTEAFF	TGTGCCAGCAGCCCCGGACAGGGGGCGAGTACTGAAGCTTTCTTT
NA	TRBJ1-2	NA	TRBV7-8	CASSLVLGGNYGYTF	TGTGCCAGCAGCTTAGTTCTAGGGGGTAACTATGGCTACACCTTC
NA	TRBJ1-2	NA	TRBV19	CASSYLYGYTF	TGTGCCAGTAGTTACTTATATGGCTACACCTTC
NA	TRBJ1-4	NA	TRBV18	CASSPWSGLTNEKLFF	TGTGCCAGCTCACCATGGTCAGGGTTGACTAATGAAAAACTGTTTTTT
TRBD1	TRBJ1-2	NA	TRBV28	CASSLDRDYGYTF	TGTGCCAGCAGTTTGGACAGGGACTATGGCTACACCTTC
NA	TRBJ2-7	NA	TRBV28	CASSLTHSYEQYF	TGTGCCAGCAGTTTAACACACTCCTACGAGCAGTACTTC
NA	TRBJ1-5	NA	TRBV6-5	CASSYSSPYQPQHF	TGTGCCAGCAGTTACTCGTCGCCGTATCAGCCCCAGCATTTT
TRBD2	TRBJ2-1	NA	TRBV6-5	CATIVGLADIRQFF	TGTGCCACCATTGTAGGACTAGCTGACATTCGGCAGTTCTTC
NA	TRBJ1-5	NA	TRBV6-5	CASSRGGASQPQHF	TGTGCCAGCAGTAGGGGGGGGGCGTCCCAGCCCCAGCATTTT
NA	TRBJ1-4	NA	TRBV7-9	CASRYGTAANEKLFF	TGTGCCAGCAGGTACGGGACCGCAGCTAATGAAAAACTGTTTTTT
TRBD1	TRBJ1-2	NA	TRBV11-2	CASSRHSSTGGDGYTF	TGTGCCAGCAGCCGACACTCCTCTACAGGGGGGGATGGCTACACCTTC
NA	TRBJ2-1	NA	TRBV10-1	CASSEAGDQRNEQFF	TGCGCCAGCAGTGAGGCAGGGGATCAACGCAATGAGCAGTTCTTC
TRBD2	TRBJ2-3	NA	TRBV19	CASSGTSGFTDTQYF	TGTGCCAGTAGCGGGACTAGCGGGTTCACAGATACGCAGTATTTT
NA	TRBJ1-2	NA	TRBV20-1	CSAGSRGGYTF	TGCAGTGCAGGGTCCAGGGGCGGCTACACCTTC
TRBD1	TRBJ1-5	NA	TRBV10-3	CATPDRGNQPQHF	TGTGCCACCCCCGACAGGGGCAATCAGCCCCAGCATTTT
TRBD1	TRBJ1-1	few	TRBV27	CASSLPPRTGAGSTEAFF	TGTGCCAGCAGTCTACCACCGCGGACAGGGGCGGGGAGCACTGAAGCTTTCTTT
TRBD2	TRBJ2-1	NA	TRBV18	CASSPSFGQKATGRESYNEQFF	TGTGCCAGCTCACCAAGCTTCGGACAGAAGGCCACCGGGAGGGAGTCCTACAATGAGCAGTTCTTC
NA	TRBJ1-6	NA	TRBV14	CASSQGGVLQPLHF	TGTGCCAGCAGCCAAGGAGGAGTCCTGCAACCCCTCCACTTT
NA	TRBJ2-5	NA	TRBV29-1	CSVPDYQETQYF	TGCAGCGTACCCGATTACCAAGAGACCCAGTACTTC
NA	TRBJ1-6	few	TRBV5-1	CASSLGTDYNSPLHF	TGCGCCAGCAGCTTAGGGACCGATTATAATTCACCCCTCCACTTT
NA	TRBJ1-1	NA	TRBV19	CASSAGLYTEAFF	TGTGCCAGTAGTGCAGGGCTGTACACTGAAGCTTTCTTT
TRBD2	TRBJ2-2	NA	TRBV4-1	CASSQDGVAGTGELFF	TGCGCCAGCAGCCAAGATGGAGTAGCGGGAACCGGGGAGCTGTTTTTT
TRBD2	TRBJ2-1	NA	TRBV7-8	CASSLARLASSYNEQFF	TGTGCCAGCAGCTTAGCGCGACTAGCCTCCTCCTACAATGAGCAGTTCTTC
NA	TRBJ1-1	medium-sized	TRBV29-1	CSVATPTEAFF	TGCAGCGTTGCAACTCCCACTGAAGCTTTCTTT
NA	TRBJ1-1	NA	TRBV19	CASSIGLITEAFF	TGTGCCAGCAGTATCGGCCTGATCACTGAAGCTTTCTTT
NA	TRBJ2-1	NA	TRBV27	CASNKGDPSYNEQFF	TGTGCCAGCAATAAGGGTGATCCCTCCTACAATGAGCAGTTCTTC
NA	TRBJ2-2	NA	TRBV13	CASTSLGRRTGELFF	TGTGCCAGCACCTCCCTGGGGCGGCGCACCGGGGAGCTGTTTTTT
NA	TRBJ2-5	NA	TRBV11-3	CASSLDRETQYF	TGTGCCAGCAGCTTAGATCGAGAGACCCAGTACTTC
NA	TRBJ2-1	NA	TRBV6-4	CASSDGGNSYNEQFF	TGTGCCAGCAGTGACGGCGGAAACTCCTACAATGAGCAGTTCTTC
NA	TRBJ1-5	NA	TRBV5-1	CASSLEVDQPQHF	TGCGCCAGCAGCTTGGAGGTGGATCAGCCCCAGCATTTT
TRBD2	TRBJ2-1	NA	TRBV10-3	CAISNRTSGSPNEQFF	TGTGCCATCAGTAACAGGACTAGCGGGAGCCCCAATGAGCAGTTCTTC
NA	TRBJ1-3	NA	TRBV4-1	CASSQPATASRNTIYF	TGCGCCAGCAGCCAACCTGCGACAGCTTCCAGAAACACCATATATTTT
NA	TRBJ1-2	NA	TRBV28	CASSFSGGLGYTF	TGTGCCAGCAGTTTTTCCGGCGGCCTGGGCTACACCTTC
NA	TRBJ2-3	NA	TRBV5-4	CASSLAFSHTQYF	TGTGCCAGCAGCTTGGCTTTCTCCCATACGCAGTATTTT
NA	TRBJ1-1	NA	TRBV10-3	CAISEVYTEAFF	TGTGCCATCAGTGAGGTGTACACTGAAGCTTTCTTT
NA	TRBJ2-3	NA	TRBV2	CASNYYHSTDTQYF	TGTGCCAGCAACTACTACCATAGCACAGATACGCAGTATTTT
NA	TRBJ2-7	NA	TRBV3-1/TRBV3-2	CASSQVGFHHEQYF	TGTGCCAGCAGCCAAGTGGGTTTCCACCACGAGCAGTACTTC